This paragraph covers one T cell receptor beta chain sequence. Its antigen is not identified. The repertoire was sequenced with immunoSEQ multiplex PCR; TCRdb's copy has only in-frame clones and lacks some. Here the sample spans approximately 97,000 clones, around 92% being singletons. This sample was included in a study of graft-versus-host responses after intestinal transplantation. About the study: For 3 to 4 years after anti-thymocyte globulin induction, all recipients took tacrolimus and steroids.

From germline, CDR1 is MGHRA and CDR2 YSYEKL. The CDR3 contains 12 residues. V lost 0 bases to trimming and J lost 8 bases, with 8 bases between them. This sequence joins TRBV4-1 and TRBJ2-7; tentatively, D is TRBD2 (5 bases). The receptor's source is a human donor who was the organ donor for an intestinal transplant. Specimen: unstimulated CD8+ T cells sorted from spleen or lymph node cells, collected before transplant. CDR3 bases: TGCGCCAGCAGCCAAGATTGGGAGAAGCAGTACTTC. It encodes CASSQDWEKQYF.